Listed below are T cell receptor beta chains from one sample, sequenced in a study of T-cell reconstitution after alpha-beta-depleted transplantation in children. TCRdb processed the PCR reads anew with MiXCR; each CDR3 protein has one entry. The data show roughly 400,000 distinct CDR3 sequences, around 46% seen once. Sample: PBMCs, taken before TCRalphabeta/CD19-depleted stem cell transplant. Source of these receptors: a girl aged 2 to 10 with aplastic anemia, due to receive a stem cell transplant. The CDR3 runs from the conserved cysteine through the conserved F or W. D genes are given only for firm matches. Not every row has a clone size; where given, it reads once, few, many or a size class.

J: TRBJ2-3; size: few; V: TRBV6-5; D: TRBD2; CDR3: CASITGTSGTDTQYF; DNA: TGTGCCAGCATTACAGGGACTAGCGGCACAGATACGCAGTATTTT
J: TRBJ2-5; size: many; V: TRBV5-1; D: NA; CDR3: CASSPRFGQETQYF; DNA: TGCGCCAGCAGCCCAAGATTTGGGCAAGAGACCCAGTACTTC
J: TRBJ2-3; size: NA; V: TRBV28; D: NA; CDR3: CASSPTRVASTDTQYF; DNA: TGTGCCAGCAGTCCAACACGGGTAGCTAGCACAGATACGCAGTATTTT
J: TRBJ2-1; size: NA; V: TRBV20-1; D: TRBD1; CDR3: CCARARDRTSYNEQFF; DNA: TGCTGTGCTAGAGCCAGGGACAGAACCTCCTACAATGAGCAGTTCTTC
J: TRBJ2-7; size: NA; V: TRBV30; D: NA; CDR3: CAWAQGPYEQYF; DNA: TGTGCCTGGGCGCAGGGCCCCTACGAGCAGTACTTC
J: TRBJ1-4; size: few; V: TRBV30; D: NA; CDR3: CAWSLDSRANEKLFF; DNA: TGTGCCTGGAGTCTGGACAGCCGAGCTAATGAAAAACTGTTTTTT
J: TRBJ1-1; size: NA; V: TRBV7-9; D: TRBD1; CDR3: CASYSGGTGTEAFF; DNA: TGTGCCAGCTATTCCGGAGGGACAGGGACTGAAGCTTTCTTT
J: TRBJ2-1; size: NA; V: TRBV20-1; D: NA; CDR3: CSARDGPPTNEQFF; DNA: TGCAGTGCTAGAGATGGGCCCCCTACCAATGAGCAGTTCTTC
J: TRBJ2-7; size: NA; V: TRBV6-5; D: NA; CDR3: CASSYGDSPRYEQYF; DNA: TGTGCCAGCAGTTACGGGGACTCCCCCCGGTACGAGCAGTACTTC
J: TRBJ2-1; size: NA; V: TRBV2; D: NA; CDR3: CASTWGGANEQFF; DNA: TGTGCCAGCACGTGGGGGGGGGCGAATGAGCAGTTCTTC
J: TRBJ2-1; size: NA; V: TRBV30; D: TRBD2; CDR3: CAWSVRRGGHNEQFF; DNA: TGTGCCTGGAGTGTACGGCGGGGGGGCCACAATGAGCAGTTCTTC
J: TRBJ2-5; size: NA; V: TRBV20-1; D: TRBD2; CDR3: CSARDGLAGFQETQYF; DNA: TGCAGTGCTAGAGATGGGCTAGCGGGGTTCCAAGAGACCCAGTACTTC
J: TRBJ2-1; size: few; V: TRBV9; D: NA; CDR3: CASSVVGDLSSYNEQFF; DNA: TGTGCCAGCAGCGTAGTTGGGGACCTAAGCTCCTACAATGAGCAGTTCTTC
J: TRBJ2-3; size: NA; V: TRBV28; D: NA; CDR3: CASGTQGGSDTQYF; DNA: TGTGCCAGCGGAACCCAGGGGGGCTCAGATACGCAGTATTTT
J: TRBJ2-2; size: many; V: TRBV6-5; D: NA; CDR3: CASSYGVGELFF; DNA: TGTGCCAGCAGTTACGGTGTCGGGGAGCTGTTTTTT
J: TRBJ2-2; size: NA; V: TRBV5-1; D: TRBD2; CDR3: CASCFLAGDTGELFF; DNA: TGCGCCAGCTGCTTCCTAGCGGGAGACACCGGGGAGCTGTTTTTT
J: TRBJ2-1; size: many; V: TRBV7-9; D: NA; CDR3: CASSPLVNEQFF; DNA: TGTGCCAGCAGCCCCCTAGTGAATGAGCAGTTCTTC
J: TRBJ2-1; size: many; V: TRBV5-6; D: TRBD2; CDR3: CASSLTGLVINEQFF; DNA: TGTGCCAGCAGCTTGACGGGACTAGTCATCAATGAGCAGTTCTTC
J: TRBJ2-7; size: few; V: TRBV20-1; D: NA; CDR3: CSAYRTSYEQYF; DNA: TGCAGTGCTTACAGGACGAGTTACGAGCAGTACTTC
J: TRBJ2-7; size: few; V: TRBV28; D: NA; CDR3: CASSFPISYEQYF; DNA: TGTGCCAGCAGTTTCCCAATCTCCTACGAGCAGTACTTC
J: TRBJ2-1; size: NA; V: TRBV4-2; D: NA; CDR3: CASSQGGTRPYNEQFF; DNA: TGTGCCAGCAGCCAAGGGGGAACCCGTCCCTACAATGAGCAGTTCTTC
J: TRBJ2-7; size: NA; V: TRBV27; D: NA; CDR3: CASSITSGWEQYF; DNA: TGTGCCAGCAGTATTACATCAGGGTGGGAGCAGTACTTC